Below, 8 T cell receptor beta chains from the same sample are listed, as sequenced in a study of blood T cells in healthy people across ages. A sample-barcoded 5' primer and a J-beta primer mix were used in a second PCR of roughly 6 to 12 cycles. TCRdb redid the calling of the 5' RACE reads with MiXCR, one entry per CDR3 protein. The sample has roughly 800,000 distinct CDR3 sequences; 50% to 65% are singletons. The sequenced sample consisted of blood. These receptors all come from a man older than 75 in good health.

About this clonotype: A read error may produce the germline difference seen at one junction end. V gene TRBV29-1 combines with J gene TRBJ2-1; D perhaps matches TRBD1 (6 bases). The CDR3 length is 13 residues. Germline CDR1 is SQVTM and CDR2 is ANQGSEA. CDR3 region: CSVRTATYNEQCF. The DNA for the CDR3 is TGCAGCGTAAGGACAGCCACCTACAATGAGCAGTGCTTC.

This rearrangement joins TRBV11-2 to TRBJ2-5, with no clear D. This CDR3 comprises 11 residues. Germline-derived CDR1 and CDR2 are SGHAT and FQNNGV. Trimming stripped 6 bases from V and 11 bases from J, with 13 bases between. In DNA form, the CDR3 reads TGTGCCAGCAGATTTACCAATGAGCAGTACTTC. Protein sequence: CASRFTNEQYF.

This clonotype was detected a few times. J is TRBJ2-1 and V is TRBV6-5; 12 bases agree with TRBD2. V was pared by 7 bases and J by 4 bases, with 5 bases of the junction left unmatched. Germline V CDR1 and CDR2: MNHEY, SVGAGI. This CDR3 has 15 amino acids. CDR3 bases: TGTGCCAGCAAGAAAGGACTAGCGGGATACAATGAGCAGTTCTTC. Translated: CASKKGLAGYNEQFF.

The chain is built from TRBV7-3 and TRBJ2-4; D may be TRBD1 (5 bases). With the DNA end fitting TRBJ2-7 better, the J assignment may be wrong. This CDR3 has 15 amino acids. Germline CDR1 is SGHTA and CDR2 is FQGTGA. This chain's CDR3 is CASSLRGGPTYEQYF. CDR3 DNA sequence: TGTGCCAGCAGCTTAAGGGGCGGACCAACCTACGAGCAGTACTTC.

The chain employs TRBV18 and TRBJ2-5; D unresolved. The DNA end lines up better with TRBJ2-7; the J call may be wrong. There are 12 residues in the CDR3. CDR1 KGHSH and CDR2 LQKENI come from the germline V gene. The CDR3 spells CASSGEVGEQYF. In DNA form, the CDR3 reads TGTGCCAGTTCAGGCGAGGTGGGCGAGCAGTACTTC.

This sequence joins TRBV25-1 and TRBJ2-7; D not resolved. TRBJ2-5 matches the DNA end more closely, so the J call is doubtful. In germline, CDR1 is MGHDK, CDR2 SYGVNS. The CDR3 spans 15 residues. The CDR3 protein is CASVGRVRAQETQYF. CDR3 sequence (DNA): TGTGCCAGCGTCGGACGGGTACGGGCCCAAGAGACCCAGTACTTC.

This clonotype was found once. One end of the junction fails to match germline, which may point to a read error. The chain's CDR3 is CPSSLVGTSGSNEQYF. CDR3 DNA: TGTCCCAGCAGCTTAGTAGGGACTAGCGGGTCCAATGAGCAGTACTTC. The chain couples TRBV7-9 to TRBJ2-5; TRBD2 matches at 12 bases. The CDR3 totals 16 residues. Germline V gene lookup returns CDR1 SEHNR and CDR2 FQNEAQ (reference sequence).

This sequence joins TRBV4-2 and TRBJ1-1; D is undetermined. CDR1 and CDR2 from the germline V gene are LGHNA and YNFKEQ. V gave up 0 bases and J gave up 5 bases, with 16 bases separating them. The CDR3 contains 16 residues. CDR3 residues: CASSQDREGIGTEAFF. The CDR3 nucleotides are TGTGCCAGCAGCCAAGATCGTGAAGGGATAGGGACTGAAGCTTTCTTT.